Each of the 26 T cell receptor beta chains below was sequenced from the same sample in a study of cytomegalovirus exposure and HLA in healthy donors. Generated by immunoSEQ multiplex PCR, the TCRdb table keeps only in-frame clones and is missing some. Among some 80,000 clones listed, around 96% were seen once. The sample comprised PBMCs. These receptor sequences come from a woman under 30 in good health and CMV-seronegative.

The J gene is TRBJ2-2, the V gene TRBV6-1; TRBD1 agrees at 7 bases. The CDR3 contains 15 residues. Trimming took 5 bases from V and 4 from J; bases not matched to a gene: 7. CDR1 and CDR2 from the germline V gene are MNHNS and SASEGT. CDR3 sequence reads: CASSSPTGRTGELFF. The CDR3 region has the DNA TGTGCCAGCAGTTCACCGACAGGGCGCACCGGGGAGCTGTTTTTT.

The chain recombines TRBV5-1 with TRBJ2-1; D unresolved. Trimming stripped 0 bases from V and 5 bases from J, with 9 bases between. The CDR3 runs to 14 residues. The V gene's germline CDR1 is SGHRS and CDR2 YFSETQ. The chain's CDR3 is CASSLEHPDNEQFF. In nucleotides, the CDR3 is TGCGCCAGCAGCTTGGAACACCCTGACAATGAGCAGTTCTTC.

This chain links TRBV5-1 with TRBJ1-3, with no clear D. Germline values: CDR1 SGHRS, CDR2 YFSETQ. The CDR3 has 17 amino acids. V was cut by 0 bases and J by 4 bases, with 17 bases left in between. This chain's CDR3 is CASSLVPTGSSGNTIYF. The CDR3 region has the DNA TGCGCCAGCAGCTTGGTCCCTACGGGAAGCTCGGGAAACACCATATATTTT.

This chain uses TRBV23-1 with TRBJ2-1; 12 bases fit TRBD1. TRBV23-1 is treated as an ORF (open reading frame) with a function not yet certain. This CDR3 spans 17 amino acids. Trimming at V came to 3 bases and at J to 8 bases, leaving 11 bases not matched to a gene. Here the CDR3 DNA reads TGCGCCAGCAGTCAGGGACCCGAGGGACAGGGGGCTGATGAGCAGTTCTTC. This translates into CASSQGPEGQGADEQFF.

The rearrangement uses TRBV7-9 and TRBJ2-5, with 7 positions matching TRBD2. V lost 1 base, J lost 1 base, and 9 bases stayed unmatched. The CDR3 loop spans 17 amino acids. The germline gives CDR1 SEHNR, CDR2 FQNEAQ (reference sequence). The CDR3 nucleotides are TGTGCCAGCAGCTTAGGTTTGGCGGGAGCATTCCAAGAGACCCAGTACTTC. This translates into CASSLGLAGAFQETQYF. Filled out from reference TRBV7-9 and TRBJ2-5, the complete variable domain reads DTGVSQNPRHKITKRGQNVTFRCDPISEHNRLYWYRQTLGQGPEFLTYFQNEAQLEKSRLLSDRFSAERPKGSFSTLEIQRTEQGDSAMYLCASSLGLAGAFQETQYFGPGTRLLVL.

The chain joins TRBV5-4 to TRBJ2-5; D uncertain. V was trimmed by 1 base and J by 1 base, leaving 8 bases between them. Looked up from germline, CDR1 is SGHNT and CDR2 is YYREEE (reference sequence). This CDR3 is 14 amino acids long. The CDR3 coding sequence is TGTGCCAGCAGCTTGTCTTATATCCAAGAGACCCAGTACTTC. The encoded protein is CASSLSYIQETQYF.

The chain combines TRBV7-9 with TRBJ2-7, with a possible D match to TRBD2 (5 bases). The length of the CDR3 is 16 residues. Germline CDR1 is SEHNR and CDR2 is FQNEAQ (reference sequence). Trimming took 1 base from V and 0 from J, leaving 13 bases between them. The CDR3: CASSLGNGMSSYEQYF. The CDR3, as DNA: TGTGCCAGCAGCTTAGGGAACGGGATGAGCTCCTACGAGCAGTACTTC. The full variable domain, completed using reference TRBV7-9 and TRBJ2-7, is DTGVSQNPRHKITKRGQNVTFRCDPISEHNRLYWYRQTLGQGPEFLTYFQNEAQLEKSRLLSDRFSAERPKGSFSTLEIQRTEQGDSAMYLCASSLGNGMSSYEQYFGPGTRLTVT.

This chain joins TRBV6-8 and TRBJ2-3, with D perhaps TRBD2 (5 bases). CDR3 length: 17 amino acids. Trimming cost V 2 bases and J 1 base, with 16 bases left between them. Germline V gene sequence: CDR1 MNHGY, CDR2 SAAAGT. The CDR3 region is CASSYTEGAGRTDTQYF. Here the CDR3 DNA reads TGTGCCAGCAGTTACACGGAAGGCGCGGGCCGCACAGATACGCAGTATTTT.

The CDR3 reads CASSGPLAERSTGELFF. CDR3 sequence (DNA): TGTGCCAGCAGCGGCCCGCTGGCGGAGAGGAGTACCGGGGAGCTGTTTTTT. The rearrangement uses TRBV5-4 and TRBJ2-2, with D uncertain. This CDR3 is built from 17 residues. Germline CDR1 reads SGHNT; CDR2 reads YYREEE (reference sequence). The V and J ends lost 4 bases and 5 bases respectively, with 21 bases between them.

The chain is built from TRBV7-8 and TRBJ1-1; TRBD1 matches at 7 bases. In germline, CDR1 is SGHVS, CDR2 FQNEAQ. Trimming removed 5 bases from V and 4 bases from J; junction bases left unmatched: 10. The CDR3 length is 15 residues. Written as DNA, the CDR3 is TGTGCCAGCAGCCACCGGGACAGTAGTGGCACTGAAGCTTTCTTT. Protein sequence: CASSHRDSSGTEAFF.

The CDR3 DNA reads TGTGCCAGCAGCCAAGACCGGGGGAACACCGGGGAGCTGTTTTTT. This sequence encodes CASSQDRGNTGELFF. The genes are TRBV14 and TRBJ2-2, with D tentatively TRBD2 (5 bases). Germline V gene data show CDR1 as SGHDN and CDR2 as FVKESK. Between the trimmed V and J ends, which lost 0 bases and 1 base, there was a span of 6 bases. This CDR3 spans 15 amino acids.

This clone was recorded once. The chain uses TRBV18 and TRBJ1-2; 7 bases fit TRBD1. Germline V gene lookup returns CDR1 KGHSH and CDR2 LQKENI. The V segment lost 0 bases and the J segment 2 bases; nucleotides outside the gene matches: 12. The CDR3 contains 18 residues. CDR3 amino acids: CASSPPSGYDRANYGYTF. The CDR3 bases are TGTGCCAGCTCACCACCGAGCGGGTACGACAGGGCCAACTATGGCTACACCTTC.

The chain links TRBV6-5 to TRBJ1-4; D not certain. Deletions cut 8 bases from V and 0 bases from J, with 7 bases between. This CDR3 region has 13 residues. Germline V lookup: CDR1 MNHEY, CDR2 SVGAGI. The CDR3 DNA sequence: TGTGCCAGCGGGAGCGCAACTAATGAAAAACTGTTTTTT. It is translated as CASGSATNEKLFF.

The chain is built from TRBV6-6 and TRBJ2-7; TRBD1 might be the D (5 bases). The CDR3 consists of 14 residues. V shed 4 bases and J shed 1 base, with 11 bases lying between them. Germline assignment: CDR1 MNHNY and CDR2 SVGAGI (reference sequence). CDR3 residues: CASSSLAGSYEQYF. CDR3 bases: TGTGCCAGCAGTTCACTGGCAGGGTCCTACGAGCAGTACTTC.

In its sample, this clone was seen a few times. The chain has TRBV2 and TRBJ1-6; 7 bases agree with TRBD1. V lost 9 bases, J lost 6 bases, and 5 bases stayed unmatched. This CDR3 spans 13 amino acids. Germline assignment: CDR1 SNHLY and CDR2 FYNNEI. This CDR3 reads CASQGTANSPLHF. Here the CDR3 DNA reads TGTGCCAGTCAGGGGACAGCTAATTCACCCCTCCACTTT.

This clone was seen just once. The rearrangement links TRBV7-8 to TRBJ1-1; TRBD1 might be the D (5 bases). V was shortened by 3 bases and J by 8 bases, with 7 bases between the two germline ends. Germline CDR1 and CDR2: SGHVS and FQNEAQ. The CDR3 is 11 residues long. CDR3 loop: CASSFQGEAFF. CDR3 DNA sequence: TGTGCCAGCAGCTTCCAGGGAGAAGCTTTCTTT.

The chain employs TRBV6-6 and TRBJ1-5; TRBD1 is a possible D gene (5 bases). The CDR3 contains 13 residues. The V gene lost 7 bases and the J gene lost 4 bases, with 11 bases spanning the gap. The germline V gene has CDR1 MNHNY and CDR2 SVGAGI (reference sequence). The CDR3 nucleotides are TGTGCCAGCATAACGGGGGATAATCAGCCCCAGCATTTT. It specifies CASITGDNQPQHF.

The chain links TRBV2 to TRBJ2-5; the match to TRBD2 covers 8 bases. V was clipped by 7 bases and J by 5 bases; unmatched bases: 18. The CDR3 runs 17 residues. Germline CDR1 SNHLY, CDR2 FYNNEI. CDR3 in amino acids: CASTDDPGGTSIETQYF. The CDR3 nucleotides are TGTGCCAGCACTGACGACCCCGGTGGGACTAGTATCGAGACCCAGTACTTC.

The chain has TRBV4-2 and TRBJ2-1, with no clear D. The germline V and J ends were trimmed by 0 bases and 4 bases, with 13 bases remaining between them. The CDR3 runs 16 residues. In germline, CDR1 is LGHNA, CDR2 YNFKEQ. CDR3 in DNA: TGTGCCAGCAGCCAAGATGAGCGAGGTCATTACAATGAGCAGTTCTTC. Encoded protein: CASSQDERGHYNEQFF.

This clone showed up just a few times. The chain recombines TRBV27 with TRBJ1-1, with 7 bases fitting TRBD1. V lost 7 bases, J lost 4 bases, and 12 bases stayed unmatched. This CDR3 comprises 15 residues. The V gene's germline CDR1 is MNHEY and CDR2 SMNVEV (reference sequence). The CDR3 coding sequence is TGTGCCAGCAAACCCCAGGGGGTAGGGACCACTGAAGCTTTCTTT. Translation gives CASKPQGVGTTEAFF.

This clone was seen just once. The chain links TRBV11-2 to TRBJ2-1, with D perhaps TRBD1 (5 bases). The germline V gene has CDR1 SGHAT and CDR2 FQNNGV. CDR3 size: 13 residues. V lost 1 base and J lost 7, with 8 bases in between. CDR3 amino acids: CASSLGQRNEQFF. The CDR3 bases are TGTGCCAGCAGCTTAGGACAGCGAAATGAGCAGTTCTTC.

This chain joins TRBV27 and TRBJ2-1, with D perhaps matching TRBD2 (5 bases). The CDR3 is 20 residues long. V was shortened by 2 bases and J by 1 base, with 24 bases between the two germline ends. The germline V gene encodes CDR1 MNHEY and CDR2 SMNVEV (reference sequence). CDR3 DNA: TGTGCCAGCAGTTTAGAAAACTGGGCGGATGAATCGGGGTCCTACAATGAGCAGTTCTTC. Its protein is CASSLENWADESGSYNEQFF.

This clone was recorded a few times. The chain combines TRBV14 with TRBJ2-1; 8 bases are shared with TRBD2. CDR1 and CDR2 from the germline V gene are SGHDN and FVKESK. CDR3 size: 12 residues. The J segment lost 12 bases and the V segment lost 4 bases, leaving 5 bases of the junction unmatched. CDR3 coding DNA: TGTGCCAGCAGCCCGGGACTAGTTCGGCAGTTCTTC. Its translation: CASSPGLVRQFF. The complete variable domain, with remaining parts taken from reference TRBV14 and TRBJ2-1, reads EAGVTQFPSHSVIEKGQTVTLRCDPISGHDNLYWYRRVMGKEIKFLLHFVKESKQDESGMPNNRFLAERTGGTYSTLKVQPAELEDSGVYFCASSPGLVRQFFGPGTRLTVL.

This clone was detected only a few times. The CDR3 nucleotides read TGTGCCAGCAGCTTAGTAGTCTACCAATCACCCCTCCACTTT. This sequence encodes CASSLVVYQSPLHF. The chain uses TRBV7-8 and TRBJ1-6; no clear D gene. This CDR3 has 14 amino acids. Between the trimmed V and J ends, which lost 1 base and 10 bases, there was a span of 11 bases. Germline V gene data show CDR1 as SGHVS and CDR2 as FQNEAQ.

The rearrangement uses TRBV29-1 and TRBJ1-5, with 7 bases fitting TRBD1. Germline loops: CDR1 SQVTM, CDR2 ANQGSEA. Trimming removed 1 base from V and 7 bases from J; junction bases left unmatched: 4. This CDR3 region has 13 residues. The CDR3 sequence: CSVEGGGGQPQHF. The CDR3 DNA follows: TGCAGCGTTGAAGGAGGGGGCGGGCAGCCCCAGCATTTT.

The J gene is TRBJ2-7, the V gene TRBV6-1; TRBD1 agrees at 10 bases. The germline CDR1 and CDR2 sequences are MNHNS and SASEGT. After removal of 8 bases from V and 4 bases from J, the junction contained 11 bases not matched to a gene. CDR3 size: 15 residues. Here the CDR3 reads CASRPGTGELYEQYF. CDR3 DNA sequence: TGTGCCAGCCGGCCGGGGACAGGGGAATTATACGAGCAGTACTTC.